The 23 T cell receptor beta chains listed next were all sequenced from one sample in a study of tumor-infiltrating lymphocytes in oesophageal squamous cell carcinoma. TCRdb re-called the PCR reads through MiXCR, storing one row per CDR3 protein. This repertoire shows tens of thousands of distinct CDR3 sequences, roughly two fifths found once; its top ten account for less than 45%. What was sequenced was esophageal tumor tissue. All receptors come from a male donor with esophageal squamous cell carcinoma.

At least ten counts were recorded for this clonotype. Just one base apart from a much larger clone, this may be a read error. V usage is TRBV7-9 and J usage is TRBJ2-1; D is uncertain. The DNA end favors TRBJ2-7, so the J call may be wrong. The CDR3 loop spans 15 amino acids. Germline V CDR1 and CDR2: SEHNR, FQNEAQ (reference sequence). In DNA, the CDR3 is TGTGCCAGCAGCTTAAGGTGGAGCTCCTACAATGAGCAGTACTTC. Its translation: CASSLRWSSYNEQYF.

This clonotype was detected ten times or more. This sequence joins TRBV27 and TRBJ2-4, with D uncertain. The length of the CDR3 is 14 residues. V was trimmed by 2 bases and J by 3 bases, leaving 8 bases between them. Germline CDR1 MNHEY, CDR2 SMNVEV (reference sequence). The CDR3 sequence: CASSLDGDKNIQYF. The CDR3 nucleotides read TGTGCCAGCAGTTTAGATGGGGACAAAAACATTCAGTACTTC.

The chain employs TRBV5-1 and TRBJ2-5, with TRBD1 matching 9 bases. Germline V lookup: CDR1 SGHRS, CDR2 YFSETQ. V trimming: 4 bases; J trimming: 5 bases; junction bases outside the gene matches: 12. The CDR3 spans 16 residues. The CDR3 here is CASSPGQGRALETQYF. The CDR3 coding sequence is TGCGCCAGCAGCCCCGGACAGGGGAGAGCGTTGGAGACCCAGTACTTC.

This clonotype turned up a few times. A junction boundary mismatches the germline segment, possibly from a read error. The CDR3 nucleotides read TGTGCCAGCAGCCCACAAGGGACCCAGTACTTC. This gives the protein CASSPQGTQYF. V usage is TRBV7-3 and J usage is TRBJ2-4; no firm D call. The J call is doubtful: the DNA matches TRBJ2-5 better. Germline assignment: CDR1 SGHTA and CDR2 FQGTGA. The CDR3 sequence is 11 residues long.

This clonotype is large by share. The chain couples TRBV6-1 to TRBJ2-3; D unresolved. The CDR3 runs 13 residues. Trimming left V 0 bases short and J 8 bases short, with 9 bases between. Germline V gives CDR1 MNHNS, CDR2 SASEGT. The CDR3 is CASSEAISPTQYF. The CDR3 DNA follows: TGTGCCAGCAGTGAAGCAATATCGCCTACGCAGTATTTT.

Turning to this clonotype: It is likely a read error, because the conserved phenylalanine at the end of the CDR3 is missing. The DNA is omitted, as the CDR3 cannot be located on it reliably, and the CDR3 follows TCRdb's listing. The V gene is TRBV7-3, the J gene TRBJ2-1; the D call TRBD1 from the table was never checked on the DNA. Inclusive of both ends, the CDR3 amounts to 18 amino acids. Looked up from germline, CDR1 is SGHTA and CDR2 is FQGTGA. The CDR3 sequence is CASSPSPKGRALRAVLRA.

The chain has TRBV12-3 or TRBV12-4 and TRBJ2-5; possible D gene TRBD2, 6 bases. Gene TRBJ2-7 matches the end of the DNA better, so the J call may be wrong. The CDR3 is made up of 13 amino acids. This CDR3 reads CASRAEGQGEQYF. CDR3 DNA sequence: TGTGCCAGCAGGGCGGAGGGGCAAGGCGAGCAGTACTTC.

This chain connects TRBV11-2 to TRBJ1-1; D perhaps matches TRBD1 (5 bases). V lost 3 bases to trimming and J lost 4 bases, with 18 bases between them. This CDR3 region has 16 residues. Germline V gene sequence: CDR1 SGHAT, CDR2 FQNNGV. CDR3 residues: CASSFTPTDTITEAFF. The CDR3 coding sequence is TGTGCCAGCAGCTTTACCCCTACGGACACTATCACTGAAGCTTTCTTT.

The V gene is TRBV7-6, the J gene TRBJ2-5; D possibly corresponds to TRBD2 (6 bases). This CDR3 has 15 residues. Between the trimmed V and J ends, which lost 5 bases and 2 bases, there was a span of 15 bases. Germline V gene sequence: CDR1 SGHVS, CDR2 FNYEAQ. For the CDR3, the DNA is TGTGCCAGCAGCCCCCTAGCGTTGGCACAAGAGACCCAGTACTTC. This encodes CASSPLALAQETQYF.

This clonotype was observed once. The chain links TRBV7-2 to TRBJ2-5, with 11 bases lining up with TRBD2. Trimming cost V 5 bases and J 5 bases; bases outside gene matches: 10. The CDR3 spans 16 residues. Germline CDR1 is SGHTA and CDR2 is FQGNSA. Here the CDR3 reads CASSDLAGGRRETQYF. CDR3 DNA: TGTGCCAGCAGCGACCTAGCGGGAGGACGGCGGGAGACCCAGTACTTC.

The rearrangement links TRBV29-1 to TRBJ2-1; tentative D call: TRBD2 (6 bases). The J call is doubtful: the DNA matches TRBJ2-7 better. The germline CDR1 and CDR2 sequences are SQVTM and ANQGSEA. The CDR3 runs 14 residues. CDR3: CSVESGEESYEQYF. CDR3 DNA: TGCAGCGTTGAATCGGGGGAAGAGTCCTACGAGCAGTACTTC.

In its sample, this clonotype was seen many times. The chain has TRBV2 and TRBJ2-6; D tentatively fits TRBD1 or TRBD2 (5 bases each). Trimming took off 6 bases at V and 0 bases at J, with 21 bases between the two ends. The CDR3 is 19 amino acids. Germline V lookup: CDR1 SNHLY, CDR2 FYNNEI. The CDR3 loop is CASSAPWGSVRSGANVLTF. The CDR3 nucleotides read TGTGCCAGCAGCGCCCCCTGGGGGAGCGTACGCTCTGGGGCCAACGTCCTGACTTTC.

This clonotype came up many times. The chain links TRBV2 to TRBJ2-5; 7 bases map to TRBD1. J was trimmed by 5 bases and V by 3 bases; bases with no gene match: 0. This CDR3 has 12 residues. CDR1 is SNHLY and CDR2 is FYNNEI in the germline V gene. The CDR3 loop reads CASSDRGETQYF. In DNA form, the CDR3 reads TGTGCCAGCAGTGACAGGGGGGAGACCCAGTACTTC.

This clonotype was counted a few times. The V and J genes are TRBV4-2 and TRBJ2-5; 8 bases match TRBD2. The J call is in doubt because the DNA end fits TRBJ2-7 better. Germline CDR1 is LGHNA and CDR2 is YNFKEQ. The CDR3 spans 14 residues. CDR3: CASSPSPGGYEQYF. The CDR3 nucleotides are TGTGCCAGCAGCCCCTCCCCGGGGGGGTACGAGCAGTACTTC.

This clonotype was recorded once. A much bigger clone sits one base away, suggesting this may be a read error. V is TRBV9 and J is TRBJ2-6; 10 nucleotides align to TRBD2. Germline CDR1 SGDLS, CDR2 YYNGEE. The CDR3 is 15 residues long. The CDR3 reads CASSVPSGGGDEQLF. The CDR3 DNA follows: TGTGCCAGCAGCGTCCCTAGCGGGGGAGGGGATGAGCAGTTATTC.

This chain joins TRBV11-2 and TRBJ2-5, with TRBD2 matching over 9 bases. The DNA end lines up better with TRBJ2-1; the J call may be wrong. This CDR3 is 15 amino acids long. Per germline, CDR1 SGHAT and CDR2 FQNNGV. The CDR3 region is CASSNALAGAHEQFF. For the CDR3, the DNA is TGTGCCAGCAGCAACGCGTTAGCGGGAGCCCACGAGCAGTTCTTC.

This clonotype occurred many times. The chain recombines TRBV11-2 with TRBJ2-4; D could derive from TRBD1 or TRBD2 (6 bases each). V was cut by 5 bases and J by 0 bases, with 23 bases left in between. Germline V CDR1 and CDR2: SGHAT, FQNNGV. The length of the CDR3 is 19 residues. CDR3 protein: CASSLRFSGAAVAKNIQYF. CDR3 sequence (DNA): TGTGCCAGCAGCCTTCGCTTTTCGGGGGCCGCCGTAGCCAAAAACATTCAGTACTTC. Full variable domain (remainder filled in from reference TRBV11-2 and TRBJ2-4): EAGVAQSPRYKIIEKRQSVAFWCNPISGHATLYWYQQILGQGPKLLIQFQNNGVVDDSQLPKDRFSAERLKGVDSTLKIQPAKLEDSAVYLCASSLRFSGAAVAKNIQYFGAGTRLSVL.

By its share, this clonotype is large. This rearrangement joins TRBV7-6 to TRBJ2-7, with D tentatively TRBD1 or TRBD2 (5 bases each). The CDR3 extends over 16 amino acids. Germline CDR1 SGHVS, CDR2 FNYEAQ. Trimming left V 4 bases short and J 2 bases short, with 18 bases between. CDR3 sequence (DNA): TGTGCCAGCAGCTCGGGGTCGGGGCAGGGCCCCTACGAGCAGTACTTC. Amino acid sequence: CASSSGSGQGPYEQYF.

This clonotype was recorded many times. CDR3 loop: CAIRRDRGRNTEAFF. CDR3 DNA: TGTGCCATCAGAAGAGACAGGGGCCGAAACACTGAAGCTTTCTTT. The chain carries TRBV10-3 and TRBJ1-1; 8 positions match TRBD1. CDR3 size: 15 residues. Germline V lookup: CDR1 ENHRY, CDR2 SYGVKD. With 6 bases clipped from V and 2 bases from J, the junction kept 8 bases outside the gene matches.

This clonotype occurred a few times. V gene TRBV9 combines with J gene TRBJ2-7, with 8 bases fitting TRBD2. The germline CDR1 and CDR2 sequences are SGDLS and YYNGEE. Trimming cost V 4 bases and J 4 bases; bases outside gene matches: 7. This CDR3 is 14 amino acids long. This CDR3 is CASSPAGEGYEQYF. The CDR3 coding sequence is TGTGCCAGCAGCCCAGCGGGGGAAGGGTACGAGCAGTACTTC. The full variable domain, with the rest looked up from reference TRBV9 and TRBJ2-7, is DSGVTQTPKHLITATGQRVTLRCSPRSGDLSVYWYQQSLDQGLQFLIQYYNGEERAKGNILERFSAQQFPDLHSELNLSSLELGDSALYFCASSPAGEGYEQYFGPGTRLTVT.

This sequence joins TRBV19 and TRBJ2-3; D is possibly TRBD2 (7 bases). The assigned J gene may be wrong: the sequence end matches TRBJ2-7 better. In germline, CDR1 is LNHDA, CDR2 SQIVND (reference sequence). The CDR3 spans 16 residues. The CDR3 reads CASHHRGGVSYNEQYF. The CDR3 nucleotides read TGTGCCAGTCACCATAGGGGGGGCGTTTCCTACAATGAGCAGTACTTC.

This clonotype is deemed medium-sized (0.01 to 0.1%). The CDR3 sequence: CASSTGGLTKETQYF. The CDR3 nucleotides are TGTGCCAGCAGTACAGGGGGCTTAACCAAAGAGACCCAGTACTTC. The chain employs TRBV12-3 or TRBV12-4 and TRBJ2-5; 9 positions agree with TRBD1. The J segment lost 3 bases and the V segment lost 5 bases, leaving 7 bases of the junction unmatched. The CDR3 is 15 amino acids.

The table lists this clonotype with many counts. The chain combines TRBV19 with TRBJ1-5; D may be TRBD1 (6 bases). The CDR3 length is 14 residues. The V end lost 1 base, the J end lost 7 bases, and 11 bases lay between the germline ends. Germline loops: CDR1 LNHDA, CDR2 SQIVND (reference sequence). DNA of the CDR3: TGTGCCAGTAGTATAGTGGTTCAGGGGCAGCCCCAGCATTTT. This translates into CASSIVVQGQPQHF.